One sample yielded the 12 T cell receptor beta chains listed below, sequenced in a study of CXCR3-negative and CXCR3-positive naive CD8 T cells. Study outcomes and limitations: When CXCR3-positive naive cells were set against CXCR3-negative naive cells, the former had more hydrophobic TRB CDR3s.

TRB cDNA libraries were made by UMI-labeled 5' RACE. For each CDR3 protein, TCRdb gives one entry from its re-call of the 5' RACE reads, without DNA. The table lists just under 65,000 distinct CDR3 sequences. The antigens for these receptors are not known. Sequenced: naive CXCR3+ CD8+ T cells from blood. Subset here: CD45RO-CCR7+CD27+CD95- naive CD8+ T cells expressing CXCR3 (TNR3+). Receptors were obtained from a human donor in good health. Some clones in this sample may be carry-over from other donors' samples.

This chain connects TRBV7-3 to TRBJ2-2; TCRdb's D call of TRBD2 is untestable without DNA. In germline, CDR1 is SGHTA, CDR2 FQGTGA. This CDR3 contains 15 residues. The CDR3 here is CASSLVGRVTGELFF. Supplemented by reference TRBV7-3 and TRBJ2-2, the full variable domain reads GAGVSQTPSNKVTEKGKYVELRCDPISGHTALYWYRQSLGQGPEFLIYFQGTGAADDSGLPNDRFFAVRPEGSVSTLKIQRTERGDSAVYLCASSLVGRVTGELFFGEGSRLTVL.

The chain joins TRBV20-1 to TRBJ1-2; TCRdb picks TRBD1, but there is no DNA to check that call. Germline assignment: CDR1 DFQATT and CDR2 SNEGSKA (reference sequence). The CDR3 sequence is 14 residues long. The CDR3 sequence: CSAREGGSNYGYTF.

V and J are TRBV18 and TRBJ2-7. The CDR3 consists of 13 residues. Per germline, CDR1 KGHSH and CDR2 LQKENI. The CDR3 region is CASSPEDSYEQYF.

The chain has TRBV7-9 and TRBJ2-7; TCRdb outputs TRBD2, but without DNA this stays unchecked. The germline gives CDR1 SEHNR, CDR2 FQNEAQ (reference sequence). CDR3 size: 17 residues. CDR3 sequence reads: CASSGLRTSGGAYEQYF. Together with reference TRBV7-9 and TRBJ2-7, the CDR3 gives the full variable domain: DTGVSQNPRHKITKRGQNVTFRCDPISEHNRLYWYRQTLGQGPEFLTYFQNEAQLEKSRLLSDRFSAERPKGSFSTLEIQRTEQGDSAMYLCASSGLRTSGGAYEQYFGPGTRLTVT.

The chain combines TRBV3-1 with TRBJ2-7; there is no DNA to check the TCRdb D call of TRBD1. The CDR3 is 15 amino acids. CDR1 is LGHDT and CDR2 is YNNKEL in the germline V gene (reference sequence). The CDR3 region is CASSQGDSDLLEQYF.

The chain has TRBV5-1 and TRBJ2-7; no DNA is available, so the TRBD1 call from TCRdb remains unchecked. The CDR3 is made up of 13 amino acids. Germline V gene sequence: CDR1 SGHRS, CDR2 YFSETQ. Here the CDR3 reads CASRPSPLGEQYF.

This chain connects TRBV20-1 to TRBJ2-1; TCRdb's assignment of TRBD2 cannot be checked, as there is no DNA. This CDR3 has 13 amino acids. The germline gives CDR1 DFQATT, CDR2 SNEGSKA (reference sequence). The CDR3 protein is CSAGLAGVYEQFF.

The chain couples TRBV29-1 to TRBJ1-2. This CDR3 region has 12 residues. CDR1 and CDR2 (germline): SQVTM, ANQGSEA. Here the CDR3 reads CSVEAGYYGYTF.

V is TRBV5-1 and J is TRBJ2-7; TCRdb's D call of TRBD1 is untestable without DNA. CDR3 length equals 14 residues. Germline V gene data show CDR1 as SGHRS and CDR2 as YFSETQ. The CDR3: CASSLEGHPYEQYF.

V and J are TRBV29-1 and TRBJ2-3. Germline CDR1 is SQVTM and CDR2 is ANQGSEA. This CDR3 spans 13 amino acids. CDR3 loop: CSVSLDVTDTQYF.

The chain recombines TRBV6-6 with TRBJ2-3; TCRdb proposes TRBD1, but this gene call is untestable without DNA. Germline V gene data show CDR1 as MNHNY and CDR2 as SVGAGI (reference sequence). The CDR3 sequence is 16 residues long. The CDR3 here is CASSSYGTQSTDTQYF.

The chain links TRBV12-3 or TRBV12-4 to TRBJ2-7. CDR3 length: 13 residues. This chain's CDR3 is CASSLAGIDEQYF.